This TCR beta chain was sequenced during a study of blood T cell repertoires in COVID-19 (dated by TCRdb to the early 2020s). In terms of the full investigation: The collaborator samples originated in the United States, Italy and Spain and spanned the acute and convalescent phases of COVID-19. The prospective study material was composed of cDNA or gDNA derived from T cells, B-cell-depleted T cells, or PBMCs. Deeply sampled blood TCRbeta repertoires from subjects exposed to, actively infected with, or recovered from COVID-19 were included in the dataset. The repertoires were released in a freely available public database meant as a resource for research on the immune response to SARS-CoV-2. Samples were obtained from the ongoing ImmuneRACE study (first 160 participants) and from some 1,300 subjects provided by 6 global collaborators. Sample metadata almost always included a de-identified subject ID, COVID-19 status, age in years and sex. Where available, HLA class I and class II types were taken from metadata supplied by the sample provider and were not determined by assay-based typing.

TCRbeta CDR3 regions were amplified from genomic DNA by means of the immunoSEQ Assay, a bias-controlled multiplex PCR. Regarding the original processing steps: Nucleated cell counts per sample were estimated from amplification of reference gene primers within the assay. To quantify the absolute abundance of each unique TCRbeta CDR3 rearrangement, sequence reads were collapsed and filtered. For each sample, productive Simpson clonality was calculated by taking the square root of Simpson's diversity index across productive rearrangements. In its TCRdb copy, this immuneACCESS table keeps in-frame sequences only and misses some clones. Where compared with another copy, unresolved V genes explain less than half of these, and the others have no known cause. V and J calls and clone size are as listed in that table; D and trimming were resolved from the DNA. This sample holds over 95,000 clones; 85% to 90% were observed only once. The top ten hold more than 5% of the sample.

At one collaborating source in Seattle, patients were enrolled during active infection and were followed longitudinally through the course of disease. Each collaborating institution followed its own protocols to collect whole blood in K2EDTA tubes. For TCRbeta analysis, collaborator samples were shipped as frozen whole blood, as isolated PBMCs, or as DNA extracted from either sample type. On this clone: Its antigen is unknown. No clone much larger than this one lies a single base away; base qualities are absent.

Study-wide findings and limitations: Clinical and demographic metadata were provided uncurated, with the amount varying by source and participant.

This receptor was taken from a woman aged 55-75 years with COVID-19, enrolled during active disease. The sequenced sample was peripheral blood.

The nucleotide sequence reads TGTGCCAGCAGCTCGGTAGATACGCAGTATTTT. This sequence encodes CASSSVDTQYF. The receptor chain draws on TRBV11-2 and TRBJ2-3, with the D gene uncertain. V is reduced by 4 bases and J by 5 bases, leaving a spacing of 4 bases between them. The CDR3 spans 11 residues, from the cysteine through the phenylalanine. The retained sequence is limited to the CDR3, 33 bases, with the frame set at the first base. Looking up the germline V gene yields CDR1 SGHAT and CDR2 FQNNGV.